This T cell receptor (beta chain) came from a study of CD8+ T cells in alopecia areata. Study context: The duration of tofacitinib was 6 to 18 months, with 6 months off drug afterward.

Study-wide findings and caveats: One nonresponder makes the tie between baseline CD8+ expansion and response uncertain.

Regarding this clone: Its antigen remains unknown.

Germline CDR1 reads SGHRS; CDR2 reads YFSETQ. This CDR3 contains 14 residues. Trimming took 0 bases from V and 1 from J, leaving 7 bases between them. After isolation, RNA underwent reverse transcription to generate cDNA as the sequencing template. Only in-frame clones appear in the TCRdb table, and some are missing; sequencing was by immunoSEQ multiplex PCR. The sample lists approximately 210,000 clones, around 65% occurring once. Treatment meaning: oral pan-JAK inhibitor, 5-10 mg twice daily. CD4+ and CD8+ T cells were sorted from PBMCs. The sample consisted of CD4+ T cells sorted from blood, taken around week 44, from a patient treated with tofacitinib. The chain uses TRBV5-1 and TRBJ1-2; D gene ambiguous. The TCR sequence derives from a human donor with alopecia areata. CDR3 loop: CASSLDSFNYGYTF. As DNA, the CDR3 is TGCGCCAGCAGCTTGGACAGCTTTAACTATGGCTACACCTTC.